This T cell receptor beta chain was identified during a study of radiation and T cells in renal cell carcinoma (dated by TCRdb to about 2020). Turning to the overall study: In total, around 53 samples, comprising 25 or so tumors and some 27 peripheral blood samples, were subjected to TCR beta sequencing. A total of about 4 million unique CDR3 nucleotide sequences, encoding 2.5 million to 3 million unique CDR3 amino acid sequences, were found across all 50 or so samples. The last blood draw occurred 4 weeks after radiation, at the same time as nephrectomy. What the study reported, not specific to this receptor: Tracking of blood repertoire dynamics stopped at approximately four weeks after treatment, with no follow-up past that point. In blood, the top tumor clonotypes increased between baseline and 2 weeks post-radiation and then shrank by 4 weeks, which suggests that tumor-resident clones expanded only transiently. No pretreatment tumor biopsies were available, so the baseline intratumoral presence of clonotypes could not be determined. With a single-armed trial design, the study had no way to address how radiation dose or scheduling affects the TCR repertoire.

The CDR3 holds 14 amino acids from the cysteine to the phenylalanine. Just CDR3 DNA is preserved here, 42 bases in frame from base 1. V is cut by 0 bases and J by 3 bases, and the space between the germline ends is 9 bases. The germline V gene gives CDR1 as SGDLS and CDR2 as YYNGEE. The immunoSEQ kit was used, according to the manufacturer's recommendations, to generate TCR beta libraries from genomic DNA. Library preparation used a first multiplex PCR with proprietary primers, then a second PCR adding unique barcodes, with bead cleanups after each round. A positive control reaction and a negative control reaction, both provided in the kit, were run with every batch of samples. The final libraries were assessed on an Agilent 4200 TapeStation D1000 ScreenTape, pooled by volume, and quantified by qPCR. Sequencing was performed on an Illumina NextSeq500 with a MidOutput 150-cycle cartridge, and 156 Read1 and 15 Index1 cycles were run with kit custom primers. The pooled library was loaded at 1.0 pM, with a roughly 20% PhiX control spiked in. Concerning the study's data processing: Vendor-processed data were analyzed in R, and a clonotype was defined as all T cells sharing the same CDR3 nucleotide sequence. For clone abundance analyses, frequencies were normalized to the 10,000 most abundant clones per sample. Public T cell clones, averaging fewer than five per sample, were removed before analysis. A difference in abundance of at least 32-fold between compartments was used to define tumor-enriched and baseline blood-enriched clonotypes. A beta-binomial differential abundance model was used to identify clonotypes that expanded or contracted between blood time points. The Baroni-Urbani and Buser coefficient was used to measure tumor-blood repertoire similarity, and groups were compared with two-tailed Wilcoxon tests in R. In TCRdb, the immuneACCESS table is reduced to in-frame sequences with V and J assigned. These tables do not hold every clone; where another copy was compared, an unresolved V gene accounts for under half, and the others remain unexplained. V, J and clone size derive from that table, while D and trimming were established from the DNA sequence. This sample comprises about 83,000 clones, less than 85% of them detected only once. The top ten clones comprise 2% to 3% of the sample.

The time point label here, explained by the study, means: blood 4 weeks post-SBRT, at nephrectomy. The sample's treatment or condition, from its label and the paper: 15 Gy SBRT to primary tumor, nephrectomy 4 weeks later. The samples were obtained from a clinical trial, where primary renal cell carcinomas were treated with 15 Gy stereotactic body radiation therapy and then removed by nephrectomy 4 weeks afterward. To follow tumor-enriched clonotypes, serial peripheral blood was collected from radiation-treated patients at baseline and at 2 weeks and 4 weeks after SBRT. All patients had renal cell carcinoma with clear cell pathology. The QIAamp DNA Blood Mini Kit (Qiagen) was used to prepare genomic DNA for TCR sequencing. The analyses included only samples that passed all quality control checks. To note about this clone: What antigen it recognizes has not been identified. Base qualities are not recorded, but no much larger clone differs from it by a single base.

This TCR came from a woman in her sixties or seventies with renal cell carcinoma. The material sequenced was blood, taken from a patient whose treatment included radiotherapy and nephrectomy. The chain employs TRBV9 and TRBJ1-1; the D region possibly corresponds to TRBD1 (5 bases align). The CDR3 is CASSVGGDDTEAFF. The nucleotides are TGTGCCAGCAGCGTAGGGGGGGACGACACTGAAGCTTTCTTT.